Reported below is one T cell receptor beta chain. Its antigen is as yet unknown. Treatment noted: approximately 9-day PBMC culture with coronavirus spike peptide pools or control peptides (ViraFEST assay). Cultures used more than 1.5 million PBMCs per well, about 10 IU/ml IL-2 and about 10 ug/ml peptides. The Oncomine TCR Beta short-read assay sequenced DNA from cultured CD4+ T cells. TCRdb reanalysed the PCR reads using MiXCR and keeps one entry per CDR3 protein. The sample has approximately 12,000 distinct CDR3 sequences, 75% seen once. The data derive from a study of vaccination and CD4 T cells after COVID-19. The sequence derives from a human donor who had recovered from COVID-19. Sequencing input: CD4+ T cells from blood, cultured in vitro.

This chain's CDR3 is CAISAGDREIGGYTF. The CDR3 bases are TGTGCCATCAGTGCCGGGGACAGGGAAATTGGTGGCTACACCTTC. The rearrangement joins TRBV10-3 to TRBJ1-2; TRBD1 matches 9 bases. Trimming at V came to 4 bases and at J to 7 bases, leaving 10 bases not matched to a gene. This CDR3 is built from 15 residues. Germline CDR1 is ENHRY and CDR2 is SYGVKD.